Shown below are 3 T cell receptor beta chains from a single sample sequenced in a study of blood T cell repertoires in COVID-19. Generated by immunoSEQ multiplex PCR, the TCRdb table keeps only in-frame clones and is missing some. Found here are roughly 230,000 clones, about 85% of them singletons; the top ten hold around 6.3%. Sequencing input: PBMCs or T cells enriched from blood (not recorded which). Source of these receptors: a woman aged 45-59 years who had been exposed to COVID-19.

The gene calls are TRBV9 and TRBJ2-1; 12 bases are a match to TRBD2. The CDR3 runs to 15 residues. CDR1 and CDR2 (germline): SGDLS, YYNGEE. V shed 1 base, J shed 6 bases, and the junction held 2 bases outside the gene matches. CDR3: CASSVLAGGSNEQFF. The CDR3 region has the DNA TGTGCCAGCAGCGTACTAGCGGGGGGGTCCAATGAGCAGTTCTTC.

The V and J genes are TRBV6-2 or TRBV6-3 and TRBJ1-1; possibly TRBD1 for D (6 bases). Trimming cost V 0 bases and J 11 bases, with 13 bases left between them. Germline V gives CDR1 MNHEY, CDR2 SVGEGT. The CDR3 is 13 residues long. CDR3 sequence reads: CASSYSGRQGAFF. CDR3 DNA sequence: TGTGCCAGCAGTTACTCGGGGCGGCAGGGGGCTTTCTTT.

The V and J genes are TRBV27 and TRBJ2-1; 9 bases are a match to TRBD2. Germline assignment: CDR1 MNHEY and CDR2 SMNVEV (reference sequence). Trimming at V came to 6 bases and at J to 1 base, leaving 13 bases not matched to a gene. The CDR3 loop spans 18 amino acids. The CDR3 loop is CASRPTRTSEKSYNEQFF. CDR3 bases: TGTGCCAGCAGGCCTACACGGACTAGCGAGAAATCCTACAATGAGCAGTTCTTC.